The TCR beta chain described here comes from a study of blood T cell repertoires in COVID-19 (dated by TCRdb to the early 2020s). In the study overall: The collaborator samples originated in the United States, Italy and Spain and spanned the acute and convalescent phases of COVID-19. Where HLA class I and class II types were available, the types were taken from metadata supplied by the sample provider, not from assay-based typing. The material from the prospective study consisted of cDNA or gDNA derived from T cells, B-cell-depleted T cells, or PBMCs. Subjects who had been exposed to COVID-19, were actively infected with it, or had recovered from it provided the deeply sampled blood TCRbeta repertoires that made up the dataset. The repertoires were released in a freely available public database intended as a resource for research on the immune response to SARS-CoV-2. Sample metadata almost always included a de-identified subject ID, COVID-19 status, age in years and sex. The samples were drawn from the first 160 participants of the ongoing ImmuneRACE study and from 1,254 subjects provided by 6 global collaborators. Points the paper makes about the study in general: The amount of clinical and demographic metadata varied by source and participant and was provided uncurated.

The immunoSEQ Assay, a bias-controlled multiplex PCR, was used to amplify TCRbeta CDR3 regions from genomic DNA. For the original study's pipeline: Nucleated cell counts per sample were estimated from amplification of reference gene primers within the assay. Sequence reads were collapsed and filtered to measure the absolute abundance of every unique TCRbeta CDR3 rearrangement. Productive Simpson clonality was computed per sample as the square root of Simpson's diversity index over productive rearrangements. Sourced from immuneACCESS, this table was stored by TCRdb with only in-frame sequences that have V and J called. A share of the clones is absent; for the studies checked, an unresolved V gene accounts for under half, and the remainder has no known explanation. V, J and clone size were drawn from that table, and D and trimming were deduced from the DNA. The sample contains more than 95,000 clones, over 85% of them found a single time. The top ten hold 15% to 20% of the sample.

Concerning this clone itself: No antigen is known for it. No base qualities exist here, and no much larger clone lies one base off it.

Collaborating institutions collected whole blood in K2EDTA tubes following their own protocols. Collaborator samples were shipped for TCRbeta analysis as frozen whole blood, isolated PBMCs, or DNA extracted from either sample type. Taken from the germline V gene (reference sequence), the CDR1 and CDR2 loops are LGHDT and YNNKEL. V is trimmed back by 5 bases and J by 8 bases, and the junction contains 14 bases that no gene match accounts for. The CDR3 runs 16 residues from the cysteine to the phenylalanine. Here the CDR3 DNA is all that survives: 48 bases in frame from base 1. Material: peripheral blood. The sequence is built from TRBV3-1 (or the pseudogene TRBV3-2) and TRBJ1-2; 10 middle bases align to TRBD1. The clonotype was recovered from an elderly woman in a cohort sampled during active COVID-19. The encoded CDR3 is CASSSWDRGSLSGYTF. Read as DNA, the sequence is TGTGCCAGCAGCAGCTGGGACAGGGGCTCTCTATCGGGCTACACCTTC.